The next 8 T cell receptor beta chains were all read from a single sample in a study of tumor and adjacent non-tumor tissue in lung cancer. Three rounds of nested PCR, following a modified ARM-PCR protocol, produced the TCRbeta library. TCRdb re-called the multiplex PCR reads with MiXCR, one entry per CDR3 protein. The table shows about 200,000 distinct CDR3 sequences, with 70% to 75% occurring only once. The template was RNA from unsorted bulk tissue. Sequenced input: lung tumor tissue. These receptors were obtained from a man aged 60-69 years with non-small cell lung cancer.

The gene calls are TRBV5-8 and TRBJ1-2, with D unclear. Deletions cut 4 bases from V and 7 bases from J, with 14 bases between. The CDR3 extends over 13 amino acids. Germline V CDR1 and CDR2: SGHTS, YDEGEE. In DNA, the CDR3 is TGTGCCAGCAGCCATACAGAGGTAGCTGGCTACACCTTC. Amino acids: CASSHTEVAGYTF.

As for this clonotype: A clone one base away is much larger, so this may be a read error. The chain has TRBV5-1 and TRBJ2-1, with 12 bases fitting TRBD2. This CDR3 region has 15 residues. CDR1 is SGHRS and CDR2 is YFSETQ in the germline V gene. Here the CDR3 reads CASTLGALAGGAEFF. The CDR3 nucleotides read TGCGCCAGCACCTTGGGGGCACTAGCGGGGGGAGCCGAGTTCTTC. The full variable domain, with the rest looked up from reference TRBV5-1 and TRBJ2-1, is KAGVTQTPRYLIKTRGQQVTLSCSPISGHRSVSWYQQTPGQGLQFLFEYFSETQRNKGNFPGRFSGRQFSNSRSEMNVSTLELGDSALYLCASTLGALAGGAEFFGPGTRLTVL.

In the case of this clonotype: The junction departs from germline at one end; a sequencing error may be responsible. The rearrangement joins TRBV12-3 or TRBV12-4 to TRBJ1-4; D might be TRBD1 (6 bases). CDR3 length: 15 amino acids. In DNA form, the CDR3 reads TGTGTCAGCAGTTTACGGGGGCTTGGGAATGGAAAACTGTTTTTT. It is translated as CVSSLRGLGNGKLFF.

This clonotype was seen only once. The V and J genes are TRBV4-3 and TRBJ2-3; maybe TRBD2 (6 bases). The germline CDR1 and CDR2 sequences are LGHNA and YSLEER. V was cut by 1 base and J by 4 bases, with 21 bases left in between. The CDR3 consists of 18 residues. The CDR3 bases are TGCGCCAGCAGCCAAGTTTGGAATCGGGGGAGAGTGTCAGATACGCAGTATTTT. Its protein is CASSQVWNRGRVSDTQYF.

V and J are TRBV24-1 and TRBJ2-1; TRBD1 aligns across 7 bases. The J call may be incorrect, as the DNA end agrees better with TRBJ2-7. CDR3 size: 19 residues. Germline CDR1 and CDR2: KGHDR and SFDVKD. CDR3: CATSDTDRWSGSTYNEQYF. The CDR3 DNA follows: TGTGCCACCAGTGATACGGACAGGTGGAGCGGTTCTACCTACAATGAGCAGTACTTC.

About this clonotype itself: The CDR3 end shows no conserved phenylalanine or tryptophan, and so a read error is likely. The J gene is TRBJ2-1, the V gene TRBV20-1, with TRBD2 matching 8 bases. The CDR3 covers 15 residues. Per germline, CDR1 DFQATT and CDR2 SNEGSKA (reference sequence). CDR3 DNA: TGCAGCGCAAAATTAAGCGGGGGTTTCTACAATGAGCAGTTCTCC. This translates into CSAKLSGGFYNEQFS.

The V call is TRBV12-3 or TRBV12-4, the J call TRBJ1-5; TRBD1 matches 8 bases. The trim removed 2 bases at V and 5 bases at J, leaving 5 bases unmatched. CDR3 size: 15 residues. The CDR3 DNA follows: TGTGCCAGCAGTTTAATGGGACAGGACGATCAGCCCCAGCATTTT. Amino acid sequence: CASSLMGQDDQPQHF.

This clonotype was observed many times. V gene TRBV11-3 combines with J gene TRBJ2-3; D gene unclear. Germline CDR1 and CDR2: SGHNT and YENEEA. Trimming removed 1 base at V and 5 bases at J, with 16 bases between. This CDR3 spans 16 amino acids. Here the CDR3 DNA reads TGTGCCAGCAGCTTAGGACTTGAAAGGAGTATAGATACGCAGTATTTT. Translation gives CASSLGLERSIDTQYF.